The clone carrying this TCR beta chain was detected only once. How the authors handled the data: From reference gene primer amplification, estimates of nucleated cell counts were derived. The data were produced by immunoSEQ multiplex PCR, yet TCRdb's version contains in-frame clones alone and is incomplete. V, J and clone size are those of that table, while D and trimming were read from the DNA. The top ten clones hold roughly 6.6% of a sample with more than 60,000 clones, approximately 87% of them seen once. This sample is drawn from a study of blood T cell repertoires in COVID-19. Study at large: Acute and convalescent COVID-19 specimens originated in the United States, Italy and Spain. In each case, the material was cDNA or gDNA derived from T cells, B-cell-depleted T cells, or PBMCs.

V was pared by 2 bases and J by 1 base, with 17 bases between. The CDR3 is 17 amino acids. The germline V gene encodes CDR1 SGHTA and CDR2 FQGNSA. This chain connects TRBV7-2 to TRBJ1-2, with D maybe TRBD1 (6 bases). Sequenced input: peripheral blood. The TCR originated in a man between 60 and 70 years old with acute or convalescent COVID-19. This CDR3 reads CASSLRGRDVLNYGYTF. CDR3 nucleotide sequence: TGTGCCAGCAGCTTAAGGGGGAGGGATGTTCTTAACTATGGCTACACCTTC.